The source of this TCR beta chain is a study of blood T cell repertoires in COVID-19 (TCRdb year 2020). For the study in its entirety: Collaborator samples came from the United States, Italy and Spain and covered acute and convalescent phases of COVID-19. Deeply sampled blood TCRbeta repertoires from subjects exposed to, actively infected with, or recovered from COVID-19 were included in the dataset. The repertoires were released in a freely available public database intended as a resource for research on the immune response to SARS-CoV-2. Samples were obtained from the ongoing ImmuneRACE study (first 160 participants) and from 1,254 subjects provided by 6 global collaborators. Sample metadata almost always included a de-identified subject ID, COVID-19 status, age in years and sex. Where available, HLA class I and class II types were taken from metadata supplied by the sample provider and were not determined by assay-based typing. The material from the prospective study consisted of cDNA or gDNA derived from T cells, B-cell-depleted T cells, or PBMCs.

Remarks on this clone: This clone's antigen is unknown. Qualities for individual bases were not recorded, and no much larger clone is one base off.

For CDR1 and CDR2, the germline V gene lists MNHEY and SVGAGI. V and J lose 2 bases and 0 bases, and a span of 12 bases separates them. CDR3 length: 16 amino acids, cysteine to phenylalanine. The kept DNA is CDR3 alone, 48 bases in frame from the first base. In the prospective study, participants were about 18 to 100 years old, resided in approximately 22 geographic areas of the United States, and were enrolled through a virtual design. To assign participants to cohorts, the prospective study relied on clinical history that participants themselves reported in a screening survey and a study questionnaire. ImmuneRACE Cohort 3 recovered participants were defined by two consecutive negative NP/OP PCR tests, healthcare professional clearance, or symptom resolution. Each participant in the prospective study had whole blood, serum and a nasopharyngeal or oropharyngeal swab collected by mobile phlebotomists. Additional blood draws and questionnaires over an approximately two-month period could optionally be provided by prospective study participants. Before DNA extraction, blood samples from the prospective study were shipped at room temperature or frozen.

TCRbeta CDR3 regions were amplified from genomic DNA by means of the immunoSEQ Assay, a bias-controlled multiplex PCR. The paper's processing steps were these. Within the assay, amplification of reference gene primers was used to estimate how many nucleated cells each sample contained. To quantify the absolute abundance of each unique TCRbeta CDR3 rearrangement, sequence reads were collapsed and filtered. For each sample, productive Simpson clonality was calculated by taking the square root of Simpson's diversity index across productive rearrangements. Drawn from immuneACCESS, this table holds only the in-frame rearrangements with V and J called that TCRdb kept. Clones are partly lost; checked studies trace under half to an unresolved V gene and leave the rest unexplained. The DNA was the basis for D and trimming; V, J and clone size are from that table. A total of a few hundred thousand clones appear in this sample, approximately 90% of them only once. The ten largest make up 9.5% of the sample.

The research as a whole found: The quantity of clinical and demographic metadata differed by source and by participant and was supplied without curation.

This receptor was taken from a woman between 35 and 50 years old who had recovered from COVID-19. The sample comprised PBMCs or T cells enriched from blood (not recorded which). The sequence joins TRBV6-5 to TRBJ2-3, with a weak D call of TRBD1 (5 bases match). The CDR3 loop reads CASSYDSVTSTDTQYF. At the DNA level, the sequence is TGTGCCAGCAGTTACGACAGCGTAACTAGCACAGATACGCAGTATTTT.